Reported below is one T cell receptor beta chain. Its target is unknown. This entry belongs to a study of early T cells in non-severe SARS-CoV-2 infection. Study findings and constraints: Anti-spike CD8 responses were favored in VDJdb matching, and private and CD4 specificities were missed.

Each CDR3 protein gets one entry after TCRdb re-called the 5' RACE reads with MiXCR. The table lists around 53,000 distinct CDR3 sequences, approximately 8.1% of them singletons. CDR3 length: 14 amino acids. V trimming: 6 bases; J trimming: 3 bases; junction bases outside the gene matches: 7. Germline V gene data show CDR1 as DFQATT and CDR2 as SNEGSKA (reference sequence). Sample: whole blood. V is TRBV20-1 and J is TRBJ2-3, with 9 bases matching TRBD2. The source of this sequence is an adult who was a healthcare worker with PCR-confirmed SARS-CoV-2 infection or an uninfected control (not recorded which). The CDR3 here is CSAPAGGRTDTQYF. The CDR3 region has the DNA TGCAGTGCCCCAGCGGGGGGAAGGACAGATACGCAGTATTTT.